Below, one TCR beta chain is given with its context. The antigen remains unidentified. These data belong to a study of brain T cells in children with intractable seizures. Study-wide results and caveats: Patients' HCMV serostatus was unknown; virus specificity rests on CDR3 similarity alone. Pre- and post-surgery blood differed in depth, so pre-surgery absences may be undersampling.

Time point described: blood from clinic visit 5 months post-surgery; TSC patient then seizure free. Sequencing was limited to surgery cases with top T cell transcript signatures in brain tissue. Patients received at least one anti-epileptic drug before surgery. Sequencing was performed with immunoSEQ multiplex PCR; in TCRdb, only in-frame clones are kept and a portion is missing. The sample carries about 320,000 clones, about 94% recorded once. The germline V and J ends were trimmed by 5 bases and 0 bases, with 9 bases remaining between them. Germline assignment: CDR1 LNHDA and CDR2 SQIVND (reference sequence). This CDR3 spans 14 amino acids.

The chain carries TRBV19 and TRBJ2-3, with D unresolved. This TCR derives from a boy in the first two years of life with tuberous sclerosis and intractable seizures. The sample here was peripheral blood, taken 4 to 5 months after surgery. The CDR3: CASSVQASTDTQYF. CDR3 nucleotide sequence: TGTGCCAGTAGTGTGCAGGCTAGCACAGATACGCAGTATTTT.